The sequence of this T cell receptor (beta chain) was determined in a study of early T cells in non-severe SARS-CoV-2 infection. TCRdb passed the 5' RACE reads through MiXCR, listing each CDR3 protein once. The sample contains 25,000 to 30,000 distinct CDR3 sequences, roughly 4.4% of which appear only once. This clonotype was observed at least ten times. The CDR3 is made up of 15 amino acids. V lost 1 base to trimming and J lost 1 base, with 10 bases between them. Germline V gives CDR1 MGHDK, CDR2 SYGVNS. The sequenced sample consisted of whole blood. The rearrangement uses TRBV25-1 and TRBJ1-1; D is possibly TRBD1 (5 bases). The origin of this receptor is an adult who was a healthcare worker with PCR-confirmed SARS-CoV-2 infection or an uninfected control (not recorded which). The CDR3 reads CASSELGGENTEAFF. CDR3 sequence (DNA): TGTGCCAGCAGTGAATTGGGGGGGGAGAACACTGAAGCTTTCTTT. Full variable domain (missing parts from reference TRBV25-1 and TRBJ1-1): EADIYQTPRYLVIGTGKKITLECSQTMGHDKMYWYQQDPGMELHLIHYSYGVNSTEKGDLSSESTVSRIRTEHFPLTLESARPSHTSQYLCASSELGGENTEAFFGQGTRLTVV.